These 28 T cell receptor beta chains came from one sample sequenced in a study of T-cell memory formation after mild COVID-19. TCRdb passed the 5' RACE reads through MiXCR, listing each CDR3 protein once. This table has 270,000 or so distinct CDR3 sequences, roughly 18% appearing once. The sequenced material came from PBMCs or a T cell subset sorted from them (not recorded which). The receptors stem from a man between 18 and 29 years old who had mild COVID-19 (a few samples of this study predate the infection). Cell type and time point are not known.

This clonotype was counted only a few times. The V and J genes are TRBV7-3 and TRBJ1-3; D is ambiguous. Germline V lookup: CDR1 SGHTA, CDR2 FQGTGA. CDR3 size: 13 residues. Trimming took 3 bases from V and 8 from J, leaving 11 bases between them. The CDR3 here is CASSFGPLDTIYF. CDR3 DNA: TGTGCCAGCAGCTTCGGACCCCTGGACACCATATATTTT.

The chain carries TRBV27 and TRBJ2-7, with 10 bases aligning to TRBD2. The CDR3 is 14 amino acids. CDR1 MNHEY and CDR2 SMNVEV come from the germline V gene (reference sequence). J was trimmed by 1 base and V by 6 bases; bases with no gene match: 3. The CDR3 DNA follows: TGTGCCAGCAGGCTAGCGGGGGTGTCCTACGAGCAGTACTTC. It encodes CASRLAGVSYEQYF.

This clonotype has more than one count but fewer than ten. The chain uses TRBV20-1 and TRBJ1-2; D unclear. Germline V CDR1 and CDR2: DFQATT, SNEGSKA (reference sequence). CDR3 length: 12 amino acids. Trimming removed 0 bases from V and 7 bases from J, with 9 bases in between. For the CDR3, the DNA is TGCAGTGCTAGAGATCGCGCGCCTGGCTACACCTTC. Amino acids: CSARDRAPGYTF.

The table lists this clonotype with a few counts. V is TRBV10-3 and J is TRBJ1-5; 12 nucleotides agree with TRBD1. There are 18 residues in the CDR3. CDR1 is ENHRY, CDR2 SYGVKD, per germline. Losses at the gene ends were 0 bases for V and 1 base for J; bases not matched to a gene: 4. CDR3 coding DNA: TGTGCCATCAGTGAGTCGGGACAGGGGGCAGGAAGCAATCAGCCCCAGCATTTT. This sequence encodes CAISESGQGAGSNQPQHF.

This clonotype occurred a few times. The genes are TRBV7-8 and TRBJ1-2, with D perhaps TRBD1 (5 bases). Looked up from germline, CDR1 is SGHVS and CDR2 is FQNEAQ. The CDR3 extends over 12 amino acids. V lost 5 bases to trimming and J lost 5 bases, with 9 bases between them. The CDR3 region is CASSQGLYGYTF. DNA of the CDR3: TGTGCCAGCAGCCAGGGACTGTATGGCTACACCTTC.

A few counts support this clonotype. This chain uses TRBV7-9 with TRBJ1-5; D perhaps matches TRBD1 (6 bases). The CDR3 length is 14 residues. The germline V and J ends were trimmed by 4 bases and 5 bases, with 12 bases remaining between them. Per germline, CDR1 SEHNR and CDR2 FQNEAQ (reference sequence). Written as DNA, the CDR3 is TGTGCCAGCAGCTATACAGGGTGGGATCAGCCCCAGCATTTT. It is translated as CASSYTGWDQPQHF.

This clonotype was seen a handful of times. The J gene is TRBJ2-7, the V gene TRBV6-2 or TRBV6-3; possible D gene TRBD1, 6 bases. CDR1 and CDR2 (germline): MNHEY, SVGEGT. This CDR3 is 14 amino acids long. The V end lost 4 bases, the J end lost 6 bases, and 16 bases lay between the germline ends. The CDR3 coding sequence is TGTGCCAGCAGTTCTTCCAGGGGTCTCGGCGAGCAGTACGTC. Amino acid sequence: CASSSSRGLGEQYV.

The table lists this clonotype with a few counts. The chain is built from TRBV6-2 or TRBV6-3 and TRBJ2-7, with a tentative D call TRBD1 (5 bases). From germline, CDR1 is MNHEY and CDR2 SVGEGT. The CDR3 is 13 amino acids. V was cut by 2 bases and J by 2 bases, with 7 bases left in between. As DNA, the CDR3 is TGTGCCAGCAGTTACGGGGCGACCTACGAGCAGTACTTC. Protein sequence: CASSYGATYEQYF.

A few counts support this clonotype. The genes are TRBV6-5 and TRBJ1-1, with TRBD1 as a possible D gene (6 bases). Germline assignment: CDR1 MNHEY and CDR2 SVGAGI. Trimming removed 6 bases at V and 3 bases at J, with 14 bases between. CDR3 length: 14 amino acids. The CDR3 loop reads CASSRGQQYTEAFF. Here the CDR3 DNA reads TGTGCCAGCAGCCGAGGACAGCAGTACACTGAAGCTTTCTTT.

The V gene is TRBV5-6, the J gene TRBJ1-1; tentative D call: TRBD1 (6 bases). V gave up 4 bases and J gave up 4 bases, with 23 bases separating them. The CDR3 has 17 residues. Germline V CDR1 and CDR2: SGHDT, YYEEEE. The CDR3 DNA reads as TGTGCCAGCAGCCTCGCGGGTTTGGGGGGCGTCGGCACTGAAGCTTTCTTT. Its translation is CASSLAGLGGVGTEAFF.

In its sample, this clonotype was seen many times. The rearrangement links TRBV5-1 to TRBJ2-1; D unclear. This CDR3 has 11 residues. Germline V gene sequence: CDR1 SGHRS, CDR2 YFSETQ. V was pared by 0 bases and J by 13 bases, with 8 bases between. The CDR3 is CASSLATVQFF. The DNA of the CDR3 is TGCGCCAGCAGCTTGGCGACTGTTCAGTTCTTC.

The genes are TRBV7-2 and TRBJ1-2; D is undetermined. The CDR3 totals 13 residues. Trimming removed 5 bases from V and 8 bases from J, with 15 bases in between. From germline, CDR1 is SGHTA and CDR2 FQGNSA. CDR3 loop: CASSQNWVGGYTF. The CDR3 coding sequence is TGTGCCAGCAGCCAGAATTGGGTTGGGGGCTACACCTTC.

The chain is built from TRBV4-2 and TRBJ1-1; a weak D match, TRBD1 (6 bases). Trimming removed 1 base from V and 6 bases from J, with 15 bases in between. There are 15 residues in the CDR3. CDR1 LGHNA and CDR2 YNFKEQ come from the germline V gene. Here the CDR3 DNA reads TGTGCCAGCAGCCAAGGGACAGCGGCCCAGCCTGAAGCTTTCTTT. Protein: CASSQGTAAQPEAFF.

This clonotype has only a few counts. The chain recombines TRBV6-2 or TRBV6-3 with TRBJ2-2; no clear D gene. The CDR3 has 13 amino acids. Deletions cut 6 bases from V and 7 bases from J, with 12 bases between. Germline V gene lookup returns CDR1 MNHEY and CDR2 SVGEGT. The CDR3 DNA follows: TGTGCCAGCAGACCAAACTGGGACGGGGAGCTGTTTTTT. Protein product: CASRPNWDGELFF.

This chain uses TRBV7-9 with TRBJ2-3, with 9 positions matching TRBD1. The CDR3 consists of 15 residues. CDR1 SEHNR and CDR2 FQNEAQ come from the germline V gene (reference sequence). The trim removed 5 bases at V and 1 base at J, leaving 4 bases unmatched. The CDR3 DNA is TGTGCCAGCAGCGGTTGGGACAGGGGCACAGATACGCAGTATTTT. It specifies CASSGWDRGTDTQYF.

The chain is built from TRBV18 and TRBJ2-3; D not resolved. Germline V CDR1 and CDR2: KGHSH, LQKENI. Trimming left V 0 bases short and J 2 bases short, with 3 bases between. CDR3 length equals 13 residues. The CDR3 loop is CASSPPLTDTQYF. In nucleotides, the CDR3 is TGTGCCAGCTCACCACCACTCACAGATACGCAGTATTTT. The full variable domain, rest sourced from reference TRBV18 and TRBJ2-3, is NAGVMQNPRHLVRRRGQEARLRCSPMKGHSHVYWYRQLPEEGLKFMVYLQKENIIDESGMPKERFSAEFPKEGPSILRIQQVVRGDSAAYFCASSPPLTDTQYFGPGTRLTVL.

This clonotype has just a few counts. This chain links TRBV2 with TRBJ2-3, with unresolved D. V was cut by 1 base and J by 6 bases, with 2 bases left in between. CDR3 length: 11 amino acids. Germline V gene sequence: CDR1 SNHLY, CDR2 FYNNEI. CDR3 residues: CASSEEDTQYF. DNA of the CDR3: TGTGCCAGCAGTGAAGAGGATACGCAGTATTTT.

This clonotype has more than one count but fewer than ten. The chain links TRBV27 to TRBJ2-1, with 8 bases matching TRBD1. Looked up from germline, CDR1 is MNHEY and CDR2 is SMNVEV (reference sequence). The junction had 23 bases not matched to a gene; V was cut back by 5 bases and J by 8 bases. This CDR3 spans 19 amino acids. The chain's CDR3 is CASSLRPPIADRVVDEQFF. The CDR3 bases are TGTGCCAGCAGTCTCCGACCGCCGATCGCGGACAGGGTTGTCGATGAGCAGTTCTTC.

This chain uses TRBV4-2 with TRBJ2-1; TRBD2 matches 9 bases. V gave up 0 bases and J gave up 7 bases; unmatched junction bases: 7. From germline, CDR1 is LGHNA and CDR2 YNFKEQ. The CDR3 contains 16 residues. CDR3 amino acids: CASSQEWAGGTNEQFF. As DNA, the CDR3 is TGTGCCAGCAGCCAAGAGTGGGCGGGGGGGACTAATGAGCAGTTCTTC.

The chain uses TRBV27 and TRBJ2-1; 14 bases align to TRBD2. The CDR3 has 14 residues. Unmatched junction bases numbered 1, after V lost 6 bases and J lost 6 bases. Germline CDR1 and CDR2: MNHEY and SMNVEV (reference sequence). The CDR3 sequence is CASSGTSGGNEQFF. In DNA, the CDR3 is TGTGCCAGCAGCGGGACTAGCGGGGGCAATGAGCAGTTCTTC.

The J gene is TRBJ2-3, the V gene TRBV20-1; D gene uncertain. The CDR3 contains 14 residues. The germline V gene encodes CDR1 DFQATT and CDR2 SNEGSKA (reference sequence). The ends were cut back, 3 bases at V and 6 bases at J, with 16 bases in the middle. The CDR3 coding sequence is TGCAGTGCTAGGAGGATAGTTGAGTGGGATACGCAGTATTTT. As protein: CSARRIVEWDTQYF.

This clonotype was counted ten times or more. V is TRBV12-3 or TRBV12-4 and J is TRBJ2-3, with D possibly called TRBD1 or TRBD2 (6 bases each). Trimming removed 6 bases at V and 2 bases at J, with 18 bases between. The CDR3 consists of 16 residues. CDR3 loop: CASSPYEGGPTDTQYF. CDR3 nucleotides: TGTGCCAGCAGCCCGTATGAGGGGGGCCCCACAGATACGCAGTATTTT.

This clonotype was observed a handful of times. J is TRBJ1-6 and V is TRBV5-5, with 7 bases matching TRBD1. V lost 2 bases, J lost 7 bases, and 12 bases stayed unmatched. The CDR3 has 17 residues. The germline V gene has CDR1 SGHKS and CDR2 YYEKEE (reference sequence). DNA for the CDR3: TGTGCCAGCAGCTTCGGATTCGACAGGGTGATGAATTCACCCCTCCACTTT. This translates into CASSFGFDRVMNSPLHF. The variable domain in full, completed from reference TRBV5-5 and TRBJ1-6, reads DAGVTQSPTHLIKTRGQQVTLRCSPISGHKSVSWYQQVLGQGPQFIFQYYEKEERGRGNFPDRFSARQFPNYSSELNVNALLLGDSALYLCASSFGFDRVMNSPLHFGNGTRLTVT.

The CDR3 here is CASGNAAVYAEAFF. For the CDR3, the DNA is TGTGCCAGCGGTAACGCTGCAGTCTATGCTGAAGCTTTCTTT. The chain recombines TRBV27 with TRBJ1-1; no definite D call. Germline CDR1 reads MNHEY; CDR2 reads SMNVEV (reference sequence). Deletions cut 8 bases from V and 6 bases from J, with 19 bases between. This CDR3 is built from 14 residues.

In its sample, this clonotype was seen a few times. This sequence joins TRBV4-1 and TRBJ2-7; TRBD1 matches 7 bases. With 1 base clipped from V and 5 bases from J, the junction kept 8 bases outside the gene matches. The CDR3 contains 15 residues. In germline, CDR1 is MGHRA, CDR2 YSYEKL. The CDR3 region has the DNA TGCGCCAGCAGCCAAGTCGGCCAGGGGGATGACGAGCAGTACTTC. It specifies CASSQVGQGDDEQYF.

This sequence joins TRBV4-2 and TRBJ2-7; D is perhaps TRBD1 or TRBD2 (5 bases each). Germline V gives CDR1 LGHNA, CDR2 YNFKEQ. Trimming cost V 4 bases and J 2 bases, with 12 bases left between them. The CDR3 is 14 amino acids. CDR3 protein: CASSPQVGAYEQYF. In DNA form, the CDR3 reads TGTGCCAGCAGCCCACAGGTGGGGGCCTACGAGCAGTACTTC.

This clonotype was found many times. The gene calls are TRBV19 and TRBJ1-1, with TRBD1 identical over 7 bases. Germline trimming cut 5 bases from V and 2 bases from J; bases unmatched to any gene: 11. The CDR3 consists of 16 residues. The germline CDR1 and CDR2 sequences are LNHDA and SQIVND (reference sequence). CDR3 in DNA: TGTGCCAGTAGTTTTTCCGGGACAGCTCTTAACACTGAAGCTTTCTTT. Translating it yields CASSFSGTALNTEAFF. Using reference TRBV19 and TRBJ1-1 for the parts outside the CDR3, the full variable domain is DGGITQSPKYLFRKEGQNVTLSCEQNLNHDAMYWYRQDPGQGLRLIYYSQIVNDFQKGDIAEGYSVSREKKESFPLTVTSAQKNPTAFYLCASSFSGTALNTEAFFGQGTRLTVV.

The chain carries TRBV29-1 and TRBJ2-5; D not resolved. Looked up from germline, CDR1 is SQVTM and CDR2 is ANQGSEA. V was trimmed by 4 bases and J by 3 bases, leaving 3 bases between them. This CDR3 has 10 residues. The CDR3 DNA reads TGCAGCGTTGGGGAAGAGACCCAGTACTTC. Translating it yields CSVGEETQYF. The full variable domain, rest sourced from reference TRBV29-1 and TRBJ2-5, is SAVISQKPSRDICQRGTSLTIQCQVDSQVTMMFWYRQQPGQSLTLIATANQGSEATYESGFVIDKFPISRPNLTFSTLTVSNMSPEDSSIYLCSVGEETQYFGPGTRLLVL.